One sample yielded the 7 T cell receptor beta chains listed below, sequenced in a study of blood T cells in healthy people across ages (dated by TCRdb to 2015 to 2017). Library preparation employed 5' RACE. The sequencer listed for this sample is Illumina HiSeq 2500. The second PCR ran for roughly 6 to 11 cycles and used a J-beta primer mix along with a sample-barcoded 5' primer. The public reads were quality trimmed at Q25 with fastp and then assembled into clones with MiXCR by TCRdb, keeping productive beta chains. For every CDR3 protein sequence, its rows merge into one entry that carries the most common genes and DNA. This sample has about 1,000,000 distinct CDR3 sequences in its table, and 35% to 55% of those were observed once. The ten most abundant clones make up approximately 20% of the sample. The sequencing input was blood. The receptors derive from an older woman in good health.

In its sample, this clonotype was seen a few times. The chain has TRBV11-2 and TRBJ2-5; 7 nucleotides line up with TRBD2. J gave up 6 bases and V 5 bases, and 15 bases lay outside the gene matches. CDR3 size: 16 residues. The germline V gene has CDR1 SGHAT and CDR2 FQNNGV. The CDR3 sequence: CASSNVARAGDKTQYF. The DNA of the CDR3 is TGTGCCAGCAGCAATGTCGCACGGGCGGGAGACAAGACCCAGTACTTC.

The chain carries TRBV10-3 and TRBJ2-1, with D uncertain. The CDR3 sequence is 12 residues long. Germline V gene sequence: CDR1 ENHRY, CDR2 SYGVKD. V dropped 4 bases and J dropped 12 bases, with 13 bases sitting between them. DNA of the CDR3: TGTGCCATCAGTGGCCAGGCGGATGGGCAGTTCTTC. Translated, it gives CAISGQADGQFF.

The chain has TRBV27 and TRBJ2-4; 11 nucleotides align to TRBD1. The J call may be wrong; the DNA end is better matched by TRBJ2-7. The CDR3 loop spans 14 amino acids. Per germline, CDR1 MNHEY and CDR2 SMNVEV (reference sequence). For the CDR3, the DNA is TGTGCCAGCAGCGGGGACAGGGGGTCCAACGAGCAGTACTTC. This encodes CASSGDRGSNEQYF.

The J gene is TRBJ2-1, the V gene TRBV5-1; D possibly corresponds to TRBD2 (6 bases). This CDR3 has 16 residues. CDR1 is SGHRS, CDR2 YFSETQ, per germline. V lost 0 bases to trimming and J lost 10 bases, with 20 bases between them. CDR3 in amino acids: CASSLGTGLLEAEQFF. The CDR3 coding sequence is TGCGCCAGCAGCTTGGGGACGGGACTCCTAGAGGCGGAGCAGTTCTTC. The whole variable domain, remainder taken from reference TRBV5-1 and TRBJ2-1, is KAGVTQTPRYLIKTRGQQVTLSCSPISGHRSVSWYQQTPGQGLQFLFEYFSETQRNKGNFPGRFSGRQFSNSRSEMNVSTLELGDSALYLCASSLGTGLLEAEQFFGPGTRLTVL.

This clonotype was seen a few times. The J gene is TRBJ2-1, the V gene TRBV3-1; TRBD1 matches 11 bases. After removal of 5 bases from V and 2 bases from J, the junction contained 5 bases not matched to a gene. This CDR3 comprises 16 residues. Germline lookup yields CDR1 LGHDT and CDR2 YNNKEL (reference sequence). CDR3: CASSARTGGAYNEQFF. The CDR3 bases are TGTGCCAGCAGCGCACGGACAGGGGGCGCCTACAATGAGCAGTTCTTC.

V gene TRBV11-2 combines with J gene TRBJ2-7, with D possibly TRBD1 on 6 matching bases. This CDR3 is 16 amino acids long. Trimming cost V 5 bases and J 3 bases, with 20 bases left between them. In germline, CDR1 is SGHAT, CDR2 FQNNGV. This CDR3 is CASSQIPRGRVYEQYF. The DNA for the CDR3 is TGTGCCAGCAGCCAAATCCCCAGGGGAAGGGTCTACGAGCAGTACTTC.

The rearrangement uses TRBV12-3 or TRBV12-4 and TRBJ2-7; the D gene is possibly TRBD1 (5 bases). Gene TRBJ2-5 matches the end of the DNA better, so the J call may be wrong. The CDR3 has 12 residues. As DNA, the CDR3 is TGTGCCAGCAGGTCAAGGCAGGGGACCCAGTACTTC. It specifies CASRSRQGTQYF.